Listed here are 2 T cell receptor beta chains from one sample, sequenced in a study of vaccination and CD4 T cells after COVID-19 (dated by TCRdb to the early 2020s). What the treatment or condition label conveys for this sample: roughly 11-day PBMC culture with coronavirus spike peptide pools or control peptides (ViraFEST assay). Antigens of these TCRs are unknown. The library came from PCR. TCRdb shows the sequencer as Illumina iSeq 100. TCR sequencing of DNA from cultured CD4+ T cells used the Oncomine TCR Beta short-read assay at the Johns Hopkins FTIC core. TCRdb reanalyzed the raw reads on its own, using fastp at Q25 for trimming and MiXCR for clone calling, and kept in-frame beta chains. All rows with the same CDR3 protein become a single entry with the most common DNA and genes. This sample is represented by roughly 9,400 distinct CDR3 sequences; about 60% of them were singletons. 20% to 30% of the sample is held by the ten biggest clonotypes.

Sequenced material: CD4+ T cells from blood, cultured in vitro. Receptors originate from a human donor who had recovered from COVID-19.

V usage is TRBV20-1 and J usage is TRBJ2-5; 9 nucleotides agree with TRBD1. The V gene's germline CDR1 is DFQATT and CDR2 SNEGSKA (reference sequence). V lost 5 bases and J lost 4; bases outside the gene matches: 8. This CDR3 comprises 14 residues. The chain's CDR3 is CSAEGTGQGETQYF. CDR3 nucleotides: TGCAGTGCTGAGGGGACGGGACAGGGAGAGACCCAGTACTTC.

This chain joins TRBV10-3 and TRBJ1-5; D not certain. Germline V gene lookup returns CDR1 ENHRY and CDR2 SYGVKD. Between the trimmed V and J ends, which lost 3 bases and 5 bases, there was a span of 5 bases. This CDR3 contains 12 residues. Here the CDR3 reads CAISDRDQPQHF. The CDR3 region has the DNA TGTGCCATCAGTGACCGGGATCAGCCCCAGCATTTT.